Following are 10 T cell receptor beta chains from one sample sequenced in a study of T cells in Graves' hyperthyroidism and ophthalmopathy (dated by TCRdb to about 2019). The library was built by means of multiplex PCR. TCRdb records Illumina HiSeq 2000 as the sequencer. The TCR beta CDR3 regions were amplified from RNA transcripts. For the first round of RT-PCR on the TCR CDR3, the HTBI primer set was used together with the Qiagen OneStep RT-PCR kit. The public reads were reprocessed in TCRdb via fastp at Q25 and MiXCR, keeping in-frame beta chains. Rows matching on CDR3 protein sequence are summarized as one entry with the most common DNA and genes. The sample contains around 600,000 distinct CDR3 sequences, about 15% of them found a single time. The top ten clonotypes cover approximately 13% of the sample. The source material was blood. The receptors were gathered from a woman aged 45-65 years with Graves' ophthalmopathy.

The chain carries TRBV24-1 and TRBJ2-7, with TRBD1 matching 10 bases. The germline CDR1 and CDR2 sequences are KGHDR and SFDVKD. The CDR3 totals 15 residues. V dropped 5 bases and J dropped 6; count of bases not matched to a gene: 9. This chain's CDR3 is CATSAQGQGLGEQYF. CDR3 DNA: TGTGCCACCAGTGCGCAGGGACAGGGGTTGGGCGAGCAGTACTTC.

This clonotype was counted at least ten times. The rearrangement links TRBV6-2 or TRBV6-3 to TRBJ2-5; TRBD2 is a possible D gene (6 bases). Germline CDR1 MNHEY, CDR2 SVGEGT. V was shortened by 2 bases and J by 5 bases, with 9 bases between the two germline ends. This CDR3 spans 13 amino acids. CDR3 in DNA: TGTGCCAGCAGTTACGGGAGGTTTGAGACCCAGTACTTC. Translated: CASSYGRFETQYF.

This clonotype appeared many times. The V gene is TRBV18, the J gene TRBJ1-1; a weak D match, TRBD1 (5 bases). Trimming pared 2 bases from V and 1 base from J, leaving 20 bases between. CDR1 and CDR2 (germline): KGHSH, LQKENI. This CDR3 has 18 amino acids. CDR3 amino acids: CASSPNLFRAGTNTEAFF. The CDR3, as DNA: TGTGCCAGCTCACCAAATTTGTTCAGGGCGGGAACGAACACTGAAGCTTTCTTT.

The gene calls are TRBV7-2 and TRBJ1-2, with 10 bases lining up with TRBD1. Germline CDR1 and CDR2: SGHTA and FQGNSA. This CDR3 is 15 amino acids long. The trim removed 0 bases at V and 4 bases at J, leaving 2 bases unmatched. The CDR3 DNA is TGTGCCAGCAGCTTAGCGGACAGGGGGATCTATGGCTACACCTTC. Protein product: CASSLADRGIYGYTF.

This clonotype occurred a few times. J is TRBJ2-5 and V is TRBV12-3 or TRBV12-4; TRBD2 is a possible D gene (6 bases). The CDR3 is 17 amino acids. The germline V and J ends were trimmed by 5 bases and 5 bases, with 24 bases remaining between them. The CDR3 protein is CASSPSRANGREETQYF. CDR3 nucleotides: TGTGCCAGCAGTCCCTCCCGAGCTAACGGGAGAGAGGAGACCCAGTACTTC.

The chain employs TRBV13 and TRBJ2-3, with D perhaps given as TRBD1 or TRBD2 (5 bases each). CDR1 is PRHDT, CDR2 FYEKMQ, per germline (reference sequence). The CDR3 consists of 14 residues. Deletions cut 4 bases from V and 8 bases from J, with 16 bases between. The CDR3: CASSSRSRDGTQYF. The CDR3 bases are TGTGCCAGCAGCTCACGATCACGGGACGGTACGCAGTATTTT.

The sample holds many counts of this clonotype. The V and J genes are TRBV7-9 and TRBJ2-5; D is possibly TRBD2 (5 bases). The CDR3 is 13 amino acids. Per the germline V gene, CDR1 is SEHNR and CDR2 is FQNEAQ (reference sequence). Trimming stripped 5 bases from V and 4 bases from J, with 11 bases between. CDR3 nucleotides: TGTGCCAGCAGCCGGGGTGGAATAGAGACCCAGTACTTC. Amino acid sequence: CASSRGGIETQYF.

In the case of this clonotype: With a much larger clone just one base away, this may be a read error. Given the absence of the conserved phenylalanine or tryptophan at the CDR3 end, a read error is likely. The CDR3 region is CASSLGFSGSGGNIQYL. The CDR3 nucleotides are TGTGCCAGCAGCTTAGGTTTCAGCGGGAGTGGGGGAAACATTCAGTACCTC. This chain links TRBV11-2 with TRBJ2-4, with 8 bases fitting TRBD2. The V gene end was trimmed by 1 base and the J gene end by 6 bases; junction bases not matched to a gene: 11. The germline gives CDR1 SGHAT, CDR2 FQNNGV. The CDR3 covers 17 residues.

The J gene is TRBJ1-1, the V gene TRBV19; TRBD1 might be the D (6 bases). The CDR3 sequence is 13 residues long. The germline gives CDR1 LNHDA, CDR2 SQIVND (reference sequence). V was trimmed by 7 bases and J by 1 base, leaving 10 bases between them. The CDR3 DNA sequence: TGTGCCAGTAAAAGGGGGGAGAACACTGAAGCTTTCTTT. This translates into CASKRGENTEAFF.

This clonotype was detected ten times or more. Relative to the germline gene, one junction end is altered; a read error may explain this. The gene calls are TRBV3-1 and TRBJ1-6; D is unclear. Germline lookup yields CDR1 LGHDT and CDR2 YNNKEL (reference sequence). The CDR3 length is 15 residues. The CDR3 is CASSKDGRNNSPLHF. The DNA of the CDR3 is TGTGCCAGCAGCAAAGACGGGAGAAATAATTCACCCCTCCACTTT. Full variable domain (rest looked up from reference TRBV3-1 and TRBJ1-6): DTAVSQTPKYLVTQMGNDKSIKCEQNLGHDTMYWYKQDSKKFLKIMFSYNNKELIINETVPNRFSPKSPDKAHLNLHINSLELGDSAVYFCASSKDGRNNSPLHFGNGTRLTVT.